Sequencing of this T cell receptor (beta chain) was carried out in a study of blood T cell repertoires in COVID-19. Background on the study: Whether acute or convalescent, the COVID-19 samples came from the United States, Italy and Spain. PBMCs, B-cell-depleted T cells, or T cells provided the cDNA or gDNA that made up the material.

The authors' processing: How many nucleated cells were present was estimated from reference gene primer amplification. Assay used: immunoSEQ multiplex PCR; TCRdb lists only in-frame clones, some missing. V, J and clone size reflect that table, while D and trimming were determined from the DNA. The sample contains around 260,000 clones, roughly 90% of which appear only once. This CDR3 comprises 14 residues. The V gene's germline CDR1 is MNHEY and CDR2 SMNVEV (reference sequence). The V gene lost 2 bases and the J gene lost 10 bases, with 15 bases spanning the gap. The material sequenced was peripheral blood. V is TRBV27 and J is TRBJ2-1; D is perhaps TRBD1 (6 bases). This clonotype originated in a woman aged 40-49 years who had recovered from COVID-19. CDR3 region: CASSLRSGTTEQFF. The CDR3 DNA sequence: TGTGCCAGCAGTTTAAGGTCCGGGACAACCGAGCAGTTCTTC.